The clone carrying this T cell receptor (beta chain) was seen many times. Its antigen remains unidentified. CDR1 and CDR2 (germline): SGHRS, YFSETQ. The germline V and J ends were trimmed by 4 bases and 10 bases, with 21 bases remaining between them. The CDR3 is made up of 15 amino acids. TCRdb reanalysed the 5' RACE reads using MiXCR and keeps one entry per CDR3 protein. In the table there are around 360,000 distinct CDR3 sequences, 9.5% to 13% of which are singletons. This sample was included in a study of T cells after yellow fever vaccination. As for the study in general: Those fractions that held only low numbers of cells were prepared using the SMART-Seq v4 Ultra Low Input RNA kit. The study, taken as a whole, reports: From the bulk population, abundant clonotypes could contaminate and appear within FACS-sorted repertoires. The CD4 and CD8 compartments had a small share of their clonotypes in common.

The V gene is TRBV5-1, the J gene TRBJ2-1, with D hard to call. This TCR was recovered from a man between 18 and 29 years old who received the YFV17D yellow fever vaccine. Sequencing used PBMCs, obtained on the day of the first yellow fever vaccination. CDR3 amino acids: CASSQILAMGEEQFF. DNA of the CDR3: TGCGCCAGCAGCCAAATACTCGCCATGGGCGAGGAGCAGTTCTTC.